A selection of T cell receptor beta chains follows, all from one sample in a study of blood T cell repertoires in COVID-19. Assay used: immunoSEQ multiplex PCR; TCRdb lists only in-frame clones, some missing. The data show about 64,000 clones, roughly four fifths seen once. The sequencing input was peripheral blood. The receptor set was obtained from a human donor in a cohort sampled during active COVID-19. Each CDR3 is given with its conserved first and last residue. A D gene is named only where the DNA matches it firmly. The listing skips clone size in some rows; elsewhere it reads once, few, many or a size class.

abundance,d_gene,j_gene,v_gene,CDR3aa,CDR3nt
NA,TRBD2,TRBJ2-3,TRBV7-6,CASSPGGEWNTQYF,TGTGCCAGCAGCCCCGGGGGGGAGTGGAATACGCAGTATTTT
few,TRBD2,TRBJ2-1,TRBV11-3,CASFHSGPSSYNEQFF,TGTGCCAGCTTCCATAGCGGGCCAAGCTCCTACAATGAGCAGTTCTTC
once,NA,TRBJ2-4,TRBV9,CASSVDPGSSIQYF,TGTGCCAGCAGCGTAGATCCAGGGTCCAGCATTCAGTACTTC
NA,TRBD2,TRBJ2-1,TRBV24-1,CATSGRTRGDYNEQFF,TGTGCCACCAGTGGTCGCACGCGGGGGGACTACAATGAGCAGTTCTTC
few,NA,TRBJ2-2,TRBV6-4,CASSDLDTGELFF,TGTGCCAGCAGTGACCTCGACACCGGGGAGCTGTTTTTT
NA,TRBD1,TRBJ1-5,TRBV6-1,CASSDRTGLNQPQHF,TGTGCCAGCAGTGACCGGACAGGCCTTAATCAGCCCCAGCATTTT
NA,TRBD1,TRBJ1-2,TRBV6-5,CASSYGTGLYGYTF,TGTGCCAGCAGTTACGGGACAGGATTGTATGGCTACACCTTC
NA,TRBD2,TRBJ2-3,TRBV30,CAWSVASGGMDTQYF,TGTGCCTGGAGTGTCGCTAGCGGGGGGATGGATACGCAGTATTTT
once,NA,TRBJ2-5,TRBV11-3,CASSLGTGGEEETQYF,TGTGCCAGCAGCTTAGGGACGGGGGGCGAGGAGGAGACCCAGTACTTC
NA,NA,TRBJ2-3,TRBV5-1,CASSLELRGDTQYF,TGCGCCAGCAGCTTGGAACTGCGAGGAGATACGCAGTATTTT
NA,NA,TRBJ2-2,TRBV6-5,CASKRQTDTGELFF,TGTGCCAGCAAAAGACAGACCGACACCGGGGAGCTGTTTTTT
NA,TRBD1,TRBJ2-1,TRBV10-3,CAISDRGQGNEQFF,TGTGCCATCAGTGACCGTGGACAGGGGAATGAGCAGTTCTTC
NA,NA,TRBJ1-3,TRBV5-1,CASSLSSRSSGNTIYF,TGCGCCAGCAGCTTGTCAAGCCGTAGCTCTGGAAACACCATATATTTT
NA,NA,TRBJ2-2,TRBV5-1,CASSLLITSTGELFF,TGCGCCAGCAGCTTGTTGATCACGAGCACCGGGGAGCTGTTTTTT
NA,TRBD1,TRBJ1-2,TRBV14,CASSQTSTGDPFRGYTF,TGTGCCAGCAGCCAAACCTCAACAGGGGATCCCTTCCGTGGCTACACCTTC
NA,NA,TRBJ2-1,TRBV5-1,CASSLAGSKSSYNEQFF,TGCGCCAGCAGCTTGGCCGGTAGTAAGAGCTCCTACAATGAGCAGTTCTTC
NA,TRBD2,TRBJ2-3,TRBV7-8,CASSRRTSGGGDTQYF,TGTGCCAGCAGCCGCCGGACTAGCGGGGGTGGAGATACGCAGTATTTT
NA,TRBD2,TRBJ2-5,TRBV6-5,CASSPLAGGQETQYF,TGTGCCAGCAGTCCACTAGCGGGAGGACAAGAGACCCAGTACTTC
NA,TRBD1,TRBJ2-5,TRBV5-1,CASSLDGQDKETQYF,TGCGCCAGCAGCTTGGACGGACAGGATAAAGAGACCCAGTACTTC
NA,TRBD1,TRBJ2-2,TRBV14,CASSPPGQGTGELFF,TGTGCCAGCAGCCCACCGGGACAGGGGACCGGGGAGCTGTTTTTT
NA,NA,TRBJ2-1,TRBV18,CATLRGSYNEQFF,TGTGCCACTCTGCGGGGCTCCTACAATGAGCAGTTCTTC
once,NA,TRBJ1-6,TRBV11-2,CASSIEGYSPLHF,TGTGCCAGCAGCATAGAGGGCTATTCACCCCTCCACTTT
NA,NA,TRBJ2-3,TRBV5-6,CASSRAASTDTQYF,TGTGCCAGCAGTCGCGCGGCTAGCACAGATACGCAGTATTTT
NA,TRBD2,TRBJ2-3,TRBV6-5,CASSSTSGGSYTQYF,TGTGCCAGCAGTTCGACTAGCGGGGGTTCCTATACGCAGTATTTT
NA,NA,TRBJ1-3,TRBV18,CASSRVGPTGSSGNTIYF,TGTGCCAGCTCACGAGTAGGGCCTACAGGTTCCTCTGGAAACACCATATATTTT
NA,NA,TRBJ2-3,TRBV30,CAWSVYTDTQYF,TGTGCCTGGAGTGTATACACAGATACGCAGTATTTT
NA,NA,TRBJ1-5,TRBV19,CASRFREYQPQHF,TGTGCCAGTAGATTCAGGGAATATCAGCCCCAGCATTTT
NA,TRBD1,TRBJ1-5,TRBV10-1,CASSESVGTGGPQHF,TGCGCCAGCAGTGAGTCTGTGGGGACAGGGGGGCCCCAGCATTTT
NA,TRBD1,TRBJ1-5,TRBV27,CASSYGTGGNQPQHF,TGTGCCAGCAGCTATGGGACAGGGGGCAATCAGCCCCAGCATTTT
few,NA,TRBJ1-6,TRBV5-1,CASSLASVNSPLHF,TGCGCCAGCAGCTTGGCGAGTGTTAATTCACCCCTCCACTTT
NA,NA,TRBJ1-2,TRBV6-5,CASSYFPGNYGYTF,TGTGCCAGCAGTTACTTCCCAGGAAACTATGGCTACACCTTC
NA,NA,TRBJ2-3,TRBV6-5,CASSYDFTDTQYF,TGTGCCAGCAGTTATGACTTCACAGATACGCAGTATTTT
NA,TRBD2,TRBJ2-1,TRBV5-4,CASSAGASGGQQEQFF,TGTGCCAGCAGCGCGGGGGCTAGCGGGGGTCAGCAGGAGCAGTTCTTC